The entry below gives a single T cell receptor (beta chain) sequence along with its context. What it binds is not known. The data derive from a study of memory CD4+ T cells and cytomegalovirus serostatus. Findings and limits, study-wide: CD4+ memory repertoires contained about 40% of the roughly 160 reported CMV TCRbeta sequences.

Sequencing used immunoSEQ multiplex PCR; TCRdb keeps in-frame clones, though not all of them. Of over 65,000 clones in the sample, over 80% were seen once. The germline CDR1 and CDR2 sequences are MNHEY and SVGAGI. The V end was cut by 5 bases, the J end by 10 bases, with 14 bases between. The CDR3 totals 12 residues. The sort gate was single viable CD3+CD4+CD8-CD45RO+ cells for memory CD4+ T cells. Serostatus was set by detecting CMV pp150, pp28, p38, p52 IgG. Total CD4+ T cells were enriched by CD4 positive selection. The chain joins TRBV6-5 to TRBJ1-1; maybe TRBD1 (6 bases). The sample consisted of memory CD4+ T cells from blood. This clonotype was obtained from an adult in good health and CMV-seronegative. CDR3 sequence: CASSPVGGRAFF. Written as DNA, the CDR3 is TGTGCCAGCAGTCCCGTGGGGGGGCGAGCTTTCTTT.